This TCR beta chain emerged from a study of cytomegalovirus exposure and HLA in healthy donors. Some clones are missing from TCRdb's copy, which holds only in-frame ones; the method was immunoSEQ multiplex PCR. The sample shows about 130,000 clones, roughly 79% of them seen only once. This clone was picked up a small number of times. Antigen unknown. This CDR3 has 16 amino acids. Trimming pared 2 bases from V and 2 bases from J, leaving 10 bases between. Germline assignment: CDR1 MNHNS and CDR2 SASEGT. Study findings and constraints: Most TCR sequences were rare, but some public TCRs occurred in many donors. A few CMV-associated chains proved CMV antigen-specific in vitro. There were under 200 TCR beta chains listed as cytomegalovirus-associated.

The genes are TRBV6-1 and TRBJ1-6, with D maybe TRBD1 (6 bases). The sample was PBMCs. This TCR derives from a man aged 25-45 years in good health and CMV-seropositive. Here the CDR3 reads CASSELGATYNSPLHF. The CDR3 DNA reads TGTGCCAGCAGTGAATTGGGGGCTACCTATAATTCACCCCTCCACTTT.